What follows are 23 T cell receptor beta chains derived from one specimen sequenced in a study of T cells of healthy individuals. TCRdb passed the 5' RACE reads through MiXCR, listing each CDR3 protein once. The sample contains about 96,000 distinct CDR3 sequences, about 16% of which appear only once. The receptors come from a human donor in good health.

CDR3 in amino acids: CASSLGGGDGYNEQFF. CDR3 bases: TGTGCCAGCAGCTTGGGGGGGGGCGACGGTTACAATGAGCAGTTCTTC. This sequence joins TRBV7-2 and TRBJ2-1, with a tentative D call TRBD2 (7 bases). In germline, CDR1 is SGHTA, CDR2 FQGNSA. The CDR3 runs 16 residues. Trimming removed 3 bases at V and 4 bases at J, with 16 bases between.

Sample share makes this clonotype medium-sized. The V gene is TRBV19, the J gene TRBJ1-2; weak D call: TRBD1 (5 bases). CDR1 is LNHDA, CDR2 SQIVND, per germline (reference sequence). The ends were cut back, 7 bases at V and 4 bases at J, with 13 bases in the middle. CDR3 length equals 13 residues. CDR3 coding DNA: TGTGCCAGTAATCGGGGCGCAAGCTATGGCTACACCTTC. As protein: CASNRGASYGYTF.

In regard to this clonotype: Its ends do not fully match the called genes, so a read error is possible. This chain connects TRBV18 to TRBJ2-5, with 7 nucleotides matching TRBD1. The CDR3 loop spans 15 amino acids. The germline V gene encodes CDR1 KGHSH and CDR2 LQKENI. The CDR3 nucleotides are TGTACCAGCTCACCCATGGACAGGACAAAAGAGACCCAGTACTTC. The encoded protein is CTSSPMDRTKETQYF.

This clonotype occurred many times. CDR3 region: CASSESQGALGAFF. CDR3 sequence (DNA): TGTGCCAGCAGTGAGTCACAGGGGGCGCTTGGAGCTTTCTTT. V is TRBV2 and J is TRBJ1-1, with TRBD1 identical over 9 bases. Per the germline V gene, CDR1 is SNHLY and CDR2 is FYNNEI. The CDR3 loop spans 14 amino acids. Trimming removed 3 bases from V and 10 bases from J; junction bases left unmatched: 9.

This clonotype was seen more than once but under ten times. The chain uses TRBV28 and TRBJ2-3; D ambiguous. CDR3 length equals 15 residues. The V and J ends lost 1 base and 1 base respectively, with 9 bases between them. From germline, CDR1 is MDHEN and CDR2 SYDVKM. The CDR3 DNA reads TGTGCCAGCAGTTTATACGGGCAGGGCACAGATACGCAGTATTTT. This gives the protein CASSLYGQGTDTQYF. The whole variable domain, remainder taken from reference TRBV28 and TRBJ2-3, is DVKVTQSSRYLVKRTGEKVFLECVQDMDHENMFWYRQDPGLGLRLIYFSYDVKMKEKGDIPEGYSVSREKKERFSLILESASTNQTSMYLCASSLYGQGTDTQYFGPGTRLTVL.

In its sample, this clonotype was seen once. The genes are TRBV5-1 and TRBJ1-1, with D uncertain. Germline CDR1 and CDR2: SGHRS and YFSETQ. V gave up 3 bases and J gave up 4 bases, with 13 bases separating them. This CDR3 spans 14 amino acids. CDR3 protein: CASSSGIQSTEAFF. CDR3 nucleotide sequence: TGCGCCAGCAGCTCCGGGATCCAGAGCACTGAAGCTTTCTTT.

This clonotype was recorded at least ten times. The chain is built from TRBV19 and TRBJ1-5, with D possibly TRBD1 on 5 matching bases. The V and J ends lost 6 bases and 0 bases respectively, with 18 bases between them. Germline V gene data show CDR1 as LNHDA and CDR2 as SQIVND (reference sequence). The CDR3 extends over 17 amino acids. As DNA, the CDR3 is TGTGCCAGTAGCGAAGGGACGGGTTCATATAGCAATCAGCCCCAGCATTTT. Protein product: CASSEGTGSYSNQPQHF.

The table lists this clonotype with a few counts. The chain couples TRBV20-1 to TRBJ2-5; D gene ambiguous. V lost 4 bases, J lost 5 bases, and 11 bases lay in between. The CDR3 spans 12 residues. CDR1 and CDR2 from the germline V gene are DFQATT and SNEGSKA (reference sequence). CDR3 bases: TGCAGTGCTATCCCAACTGAGGAGACCCAGTACTTC. It specifies CSAIPTEETQYF.

This clonotype was seen repeatedly, ten times or more. The chain combines TRBV28 with TRBJ1-1; D gene ambiguous. Per the germline V gene, CDR1 is MDHEN and CDR2 is SYDVKM. V shed 10 bases and J shed 3 bases, with 6 bases lying between them. This CDR3 has 10 amino acids. The CDR3 DNA reads as TGTGCCACCCTCTACACTGAAGCTTTCTTT. Translation gives CATLYTEAFF. The whole variable domain, filled in from reference TRBV28 and TRBJ1-1, reads DVKVTQSSRYLVKRTGEKVFLECVQDMDHENMFWYRQDPGLGLRLIYFSYDVKMKEKGDIPEGYSVSREKKERFSLILESASTNQTSMYLCATLYTEAFFGQGTRLTVV.

This clonotype has only a few counts. The V and J genes are TRBV5-1 and TRBJ1-4; D is possibly TRBD1 (5 bases). V lost 0 bases and J lost 5, with 8 bases in between. This CDR3 has 14 residues. CDR1 SGHRS and CDR2 YFSETQ come from the germline V gene. This CDR3 is CASSLVEGNEKLFF. CDR3 sequence (DNA): TGCGCCAGCAGCTTGGTGGAGGGGAATGAAAAACTGTTTTTT. Based on the CDR3 plus reference TRBV5-1 and TRBJ1-4, the full variable domain is KAGVTQTPRYLIKTRGQQVTLSCSPISGHRSVSWYQQTPGQGLQFLFEYFSETQRNKGNFPGRFSGRQFSNSRSEMNVSTLELGDSALYLCASSLVEGNEKLFFGSGTQLSVL.

The V and J genes are TRBV6-2 or TRBV6-3 and TRBJ1-1; a weak D match, TRBD1 (5 bases). With 7 bases removed from V and 8 bases from J, the gap between germline ends came to 17 bases. The CDR3 covers 13 residues. CDR1 is MNHEY and CDR2 is SVGEGT in the germline V gene. The CDR3 region has the DNA TGTGCCAGCAAATATGGGGGGACGCTGGAAGCTTTCTTT. Protein sequence: CASKYGGTLEAFF.

This clonotype turned up a few times. The chain recombines TRBV2 with TRBJ1-1; TRBD1 might be the D (5 bases). Germline V gene data show CDR1 as SNHLY and CDR2 as FYNNEI. This CDR3 region has 11 residues. The V gene lost 4 bases and the J gene lost 6 bases, with 6 bases spanning the gap. Here the CDR3 DNA reads TGTGCCAGCAGTGGGGACCCTGAAGCTTTCTTT. Translating gives CASSGDPEAFF.

This clonotype was detected many times. The chain uses TRBV20-1 and TRBJ1-5; D perhaps matches TRBD1 (5 bases). V lost 5 bases and J lost 6, with 20 bases in between. This CDR3 comprises 15 residues. Germline assignment: CDR1 DFQATT and CDR2 SNEGSKA (reference sequence). The CDR3 loop reads CSAPTGGEGSQPQHF. The CDR3 nucleotides read TGCAGTGCTCCCACTGGTGGTGAGGGGAGTCAGCCCCAGCATTTT.

This clonotype has just a few counts. V gene TRBV20-1 combines with J gene TRBJ2-7; D is unclear. The germline V gene has CDR1 DFQATT and CDR2 SNEGSKA (reference sequence). CDR3 length: 12 residues. The CDR3: CTNQPSSYEQYF. DNA of the CDR3: TGCACTAACCAGCCGAGCTCCTACGAGCAGTACTTC.

This clonotype was recorded many times. The chain employs TRBV2 and TRBJ1-2; the match to TRBD1 covers 9 bases. J gave up 4 bases and V 6 bases, and 3 bases lay outside the gene matches. This CDR3 is built from 13 residues. From germline, CDR1 is SNHLY and CDR2 FYNNEI. The CDR3 nucleotides read TGTGCCAGCAGGGACAGGGGACCCTATGGCTACACCTTC. Its translation is CASRDRGPYGYTF.

This clonotype was observed a few times. The CDR3 sequence: CASSQDRDRFYEQYF. CDR3 bases: TGTGCCAGCAGCCAAGACCGGGACAGATTCTACGAGCAGTACTTC. The chain links TRBV4-2 to TRBJ2-7; 7 positions match TRBD1. CDR1 and CDR2 from the germline V gene are LGHNA and YNFKEQ. CDR3 length: 15 residues. Germline trimming cut 0 bases from V and 3 bases from J; bases unmatched to any gene: 5.

The V gene is TRBV23-1, the J gene TRBJ1-1; a weak D match, TRBD1 (6 bases). TRBV23-1 is marked as an open reading frame, function uncertain. The CDR3 contains 15 residues. V lost 3 bases and J 5 bases, leaving 16 bases between the germline ends. CDR3 sequence reads: CASSQGGRGRTEAFF. The CDR3 coding sequence is TGCGCCAGCAGTCAGGGAGGCAGGGGTAGAACTGAAGCTTTCTTT.

This chain joins TRBV5-1 and TRBJ2-2, with D hard to call. The CDR3 length is 15 residues. Germline V gives CDR1 SGHRS, CDR2 YFSETQ. Trimming took 0 bases from V and 0 from J, leaving 6 bases between them. CDR3 DNA sequence: TGCGCCAGCAGCTTGGTTCAGTCGAACACCGGGGAGCTGTTTTTT. Translation: CASSLVQSNTGELFF.

Many counts were recorded for this clonotype. The chain has TRBV2 and TRBJ1-1; the D gene is possibly TRBD1 (6 bases). The ends were cut back, 3 bases at V and 2 bases at J, with 16 bases in the middle. Looked up from germline, CDR1 is SNHLY and CDR2 is FYNNEI. This CDR3 contains 16 residues. The CDR3 coding sequence is TGTGCCAGCAGTGACGGGACATCGGGGGAAAACACTGAAGCTTTCTTT. Translation: CASSDGTSGENTEAFF.

This clonotype occurred a few times. The chain uses TRBV28 and TRBJ2-5; 9 bases fit TRBD1. Germline V lookup: CDR1 MDHEN, CDR2 SYDVKM. The CDR3 spans 16 residues. V lost 6 bases to trimming and J lost 0 bases; unmatched junction nucleotides: 8. As DNA, the CDR3 is TGTGCCAGCAGGAAGACAGGGGGGGGATACCAAGAGACCCAGTACTTC. Amino acid sequence: CASRKTGGGYQETQYF.

The chain combines TRBV18 with TRBJ2-7; 9 bases match TRBD2. Trimming took 0 bases from V and 3 from J; bases not matched to a gene: 6. Looked up from germline, CDR1 is KGHSH and CDR2 is LQKENI. This CDR3 region has 16 residues. CDR3 DNA: TGTGCCAGCTCACCACCGGGGCTAGCGGGGAACTACGAGCAGTACTTC. Translation: CASSPPGLAGNYEQYF.

This clonotype was seen more than once but under ten times. The chain couples TRBV28 to TRBJ1-2, with D unclear. CDR3 length: 13 amino acids. V lost 2 bases and J lost 8, with 12 bases in between. Germline CDR1 MDHEN, CDR2 SYDVKM. CDR3 sequence: CASSLPGRSGYTF. The CDR3 nucleotides are TGTGCCAGCAGTTTACCCGGACGCTCGGGCTACACCTTC.

The rearrangement uses TRBV5-6 and TRBJ1-3; unclear D gene. The ends were cut back, 2 bases at V and 4 bases at J, with 4 bases in the middle. The CDR3 spans 12 residues. CDR1 and CDR2 (germline): SGHDT, YYEEEE. CDR3 protein: CASSFGGNTIYF. In DNA form, the CDR3 reads TGTGCCAGCAGCTTCGGCGGAAACACCATATATTTT. The full variable domain, completed using reference TRBV5-6 and TRBJ1-3, is DAGVTQSPTHLIKTRGQQVTLRCSPKSGHDTVSWYQQALGQGPQFIFQYYEEEERQRGNFPDRFSGHQFPNYSSELNVNALLLGDSALYLCASSFGGNTIYFGEGSWLTVV.